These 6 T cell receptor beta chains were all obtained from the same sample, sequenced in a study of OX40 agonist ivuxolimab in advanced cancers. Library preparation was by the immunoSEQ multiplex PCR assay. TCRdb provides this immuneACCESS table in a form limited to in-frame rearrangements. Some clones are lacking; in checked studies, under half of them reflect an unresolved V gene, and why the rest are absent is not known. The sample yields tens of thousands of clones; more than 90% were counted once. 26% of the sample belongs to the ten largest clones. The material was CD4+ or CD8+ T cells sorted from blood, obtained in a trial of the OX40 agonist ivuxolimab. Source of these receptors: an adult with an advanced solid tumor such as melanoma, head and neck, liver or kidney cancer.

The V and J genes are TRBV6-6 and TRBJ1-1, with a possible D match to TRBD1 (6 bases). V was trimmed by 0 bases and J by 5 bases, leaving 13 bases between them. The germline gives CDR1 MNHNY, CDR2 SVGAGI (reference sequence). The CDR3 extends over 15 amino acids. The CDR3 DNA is TGTGCCAGCAGTTACTCGGGGGGGCAGGCAACTGAAGCTTTCTTT. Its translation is CASSYSGGQATEAFF.

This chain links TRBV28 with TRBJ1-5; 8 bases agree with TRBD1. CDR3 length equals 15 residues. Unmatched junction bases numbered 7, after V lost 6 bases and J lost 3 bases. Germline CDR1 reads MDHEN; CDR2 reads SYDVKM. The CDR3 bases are TGTGCCAGCAGCCCGGGACAGGTCCTCAATCAGCCCCAGCATTTT. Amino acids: CASSPGQVLNQPQHF.

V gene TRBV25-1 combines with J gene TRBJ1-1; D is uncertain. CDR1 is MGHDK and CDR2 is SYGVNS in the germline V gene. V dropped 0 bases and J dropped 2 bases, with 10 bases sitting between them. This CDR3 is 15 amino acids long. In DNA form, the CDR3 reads TGTGCCAGCAGTGAATACGGCCGGGCTAACACTGAAGCTTTCTTT. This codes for CASSEYGRANTEAFF.

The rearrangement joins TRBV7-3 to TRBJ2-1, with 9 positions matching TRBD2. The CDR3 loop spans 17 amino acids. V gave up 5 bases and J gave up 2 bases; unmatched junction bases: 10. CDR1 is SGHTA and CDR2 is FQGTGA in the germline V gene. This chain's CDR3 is CASSPLGREGAYNEQFF. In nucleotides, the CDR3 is TGTGCCAGCAGCCCGCTGGGGCGGGAGGGAGCCTACAATGAGCAGTTCTTC.

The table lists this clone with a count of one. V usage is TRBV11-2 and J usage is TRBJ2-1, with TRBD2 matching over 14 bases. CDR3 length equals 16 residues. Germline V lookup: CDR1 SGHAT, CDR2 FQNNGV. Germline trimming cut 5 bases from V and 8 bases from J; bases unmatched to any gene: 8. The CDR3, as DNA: TGTGCCAGCAGCCTCCCGGGACTAGCGGGAGAGCATGAGCAGTTCTTC. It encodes CASSLPGLAGEHEQFF.

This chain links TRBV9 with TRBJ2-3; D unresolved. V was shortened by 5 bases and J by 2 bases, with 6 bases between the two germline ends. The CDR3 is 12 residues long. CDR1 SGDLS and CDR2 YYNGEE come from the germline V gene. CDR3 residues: CASRAITDTQYF. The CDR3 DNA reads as TGTGCCAGCAGGGCCATCACAGATACGCAGTATTTT.